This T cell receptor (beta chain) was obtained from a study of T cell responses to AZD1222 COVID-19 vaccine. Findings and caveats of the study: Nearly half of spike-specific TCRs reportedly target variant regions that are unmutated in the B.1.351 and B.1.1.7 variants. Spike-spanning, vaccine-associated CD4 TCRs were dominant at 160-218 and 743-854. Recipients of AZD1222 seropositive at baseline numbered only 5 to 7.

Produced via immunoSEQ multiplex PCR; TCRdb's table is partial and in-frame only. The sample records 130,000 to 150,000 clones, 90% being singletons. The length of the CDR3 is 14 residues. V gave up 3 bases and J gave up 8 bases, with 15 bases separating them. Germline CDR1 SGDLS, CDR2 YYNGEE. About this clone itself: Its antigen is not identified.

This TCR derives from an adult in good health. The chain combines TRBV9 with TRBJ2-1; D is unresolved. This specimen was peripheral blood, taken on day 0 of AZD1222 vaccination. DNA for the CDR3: TGTGCCAGCAGCGCACACCTTCCTTCGGATGAGCAGTTCTTC. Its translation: CASSAHLPSDEQFF.